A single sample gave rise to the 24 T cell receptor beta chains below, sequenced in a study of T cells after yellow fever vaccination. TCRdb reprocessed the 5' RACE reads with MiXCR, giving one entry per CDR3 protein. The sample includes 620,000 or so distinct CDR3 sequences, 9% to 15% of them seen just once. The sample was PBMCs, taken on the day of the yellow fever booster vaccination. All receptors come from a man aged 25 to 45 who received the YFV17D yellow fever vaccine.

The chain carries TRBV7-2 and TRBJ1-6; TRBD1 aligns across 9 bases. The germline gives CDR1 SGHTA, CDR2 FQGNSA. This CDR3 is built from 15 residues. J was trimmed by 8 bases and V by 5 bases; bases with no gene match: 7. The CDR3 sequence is CASSPRQGVDSPLHF. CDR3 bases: TGTGCCAGCAGCCCCCGACAGGGGGTCGATTCACCCCTCCACTTT. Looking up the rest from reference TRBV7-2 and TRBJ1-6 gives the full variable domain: GAGVSQSPSNKVTEKGKDVELRCDPISGHTALYWYRQSLGQGLEFLIYFQGNSAPDKSGLPSDRFSAERTGGSVSTLTIQRTQQEDSAVYLCASSPRQGVDSPLHFGNGTRLTVT.

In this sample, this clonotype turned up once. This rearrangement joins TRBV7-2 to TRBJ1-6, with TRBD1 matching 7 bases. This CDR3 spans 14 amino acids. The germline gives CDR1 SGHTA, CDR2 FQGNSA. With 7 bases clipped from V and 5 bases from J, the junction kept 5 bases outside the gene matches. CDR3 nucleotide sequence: TGTGCCAGCACCCGGGACAGCAATAATTCACCCCTCCACTTT. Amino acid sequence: CASTRDSNNSPLHF.

This CDR3 reads CASRPYAGRARSFPEYEQYF. Here the CDR3 DNA reads TGTGCCAGCAGACCCTACGCCGGGAGGGCACGGAGTTTTCCTGAATACGAGCAGTACTTC. The chain has TRBV6-2 or TRBV6-3 and TRBJ2-7; 8 bases match TRBD2. J lost 4 bases, V lost 6 bases, and 26 bases had no gene match. Germline V lookup: CDR1 MNHEY, CDR2 SVGEGT. The CDR3 contains 20 residues.

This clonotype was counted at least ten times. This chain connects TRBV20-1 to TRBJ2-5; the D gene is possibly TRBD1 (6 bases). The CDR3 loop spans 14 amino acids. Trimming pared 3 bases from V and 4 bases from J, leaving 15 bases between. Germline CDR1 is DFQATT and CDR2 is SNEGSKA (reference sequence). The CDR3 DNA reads TGCAGTGCTAGGTCACAGGGCCTGAGAGAGACCCAGTACTTC. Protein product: CSARSQGLRETQYF.

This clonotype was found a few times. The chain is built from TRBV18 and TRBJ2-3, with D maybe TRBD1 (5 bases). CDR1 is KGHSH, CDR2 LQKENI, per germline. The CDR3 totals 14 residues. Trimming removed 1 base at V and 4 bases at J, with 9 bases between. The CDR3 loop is CASSPQDRADTQYF. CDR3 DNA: TGTGCCAGCTCACCACAAGACAGAGCAGATACGCAGTATTTT.

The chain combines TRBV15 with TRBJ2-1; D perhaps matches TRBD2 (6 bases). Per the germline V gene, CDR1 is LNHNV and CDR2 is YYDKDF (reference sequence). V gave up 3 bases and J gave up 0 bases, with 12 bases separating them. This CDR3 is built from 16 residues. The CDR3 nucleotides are TGTGCCACCAGCAGGGCCCGGCGGGGCTCCTACAATGAGCAGTTCTTC. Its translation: CATSRARRGSYNEQFF.

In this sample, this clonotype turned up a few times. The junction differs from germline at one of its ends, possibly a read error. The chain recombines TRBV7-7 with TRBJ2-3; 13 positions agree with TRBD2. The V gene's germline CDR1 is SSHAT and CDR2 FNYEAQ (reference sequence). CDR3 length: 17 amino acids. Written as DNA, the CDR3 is TGTGCTAGCAGCCCCCGGACTAGCGGGAGAAACACAGATACGCAGTATTTT. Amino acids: CASSPRTSGRNTDTQYF.

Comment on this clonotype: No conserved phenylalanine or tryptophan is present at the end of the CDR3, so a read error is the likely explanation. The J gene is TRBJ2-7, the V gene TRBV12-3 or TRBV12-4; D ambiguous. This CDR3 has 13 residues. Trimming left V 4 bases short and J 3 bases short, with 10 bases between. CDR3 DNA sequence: TGTGCCAGCAGTTACGGAGAGAACTACGAGCAGTACTCC. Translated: CASSYGENYEQYS.

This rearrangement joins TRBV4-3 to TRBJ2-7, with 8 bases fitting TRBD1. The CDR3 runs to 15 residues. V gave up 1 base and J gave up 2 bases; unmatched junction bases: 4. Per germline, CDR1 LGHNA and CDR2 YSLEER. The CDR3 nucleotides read TGCGCCAGCAGCCAAGGGACAGGGAGCACCTACGAGCAGTACTTC. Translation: CASSQGTGSTYEQYF.

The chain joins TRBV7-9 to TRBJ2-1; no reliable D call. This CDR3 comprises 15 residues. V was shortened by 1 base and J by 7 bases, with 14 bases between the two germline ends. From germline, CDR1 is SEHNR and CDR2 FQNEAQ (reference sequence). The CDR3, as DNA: TGTGCCAGCAGCTTAGAACGTTGGATGGGGAATGAGCAGTTCTTC. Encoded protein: CASSLERWMGNEQFF.

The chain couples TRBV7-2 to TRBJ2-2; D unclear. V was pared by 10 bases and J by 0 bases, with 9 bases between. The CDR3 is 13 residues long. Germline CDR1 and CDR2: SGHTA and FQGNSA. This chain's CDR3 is CATGTANTGELFF. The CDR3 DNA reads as TGTGCCACCGGTACTGCGAACACCGGGGAGCTGTTTTTT. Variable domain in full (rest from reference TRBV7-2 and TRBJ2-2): GAGVSQSPSNKVTEKGKDVELRCDPISGHTALYWYRQSLGQGLEFLIYFQGNSAPDKSGLPSDRFSAERTGGSVSTLTIQRTQQEDSAVYLCATGTANTGELFFGEGSRLTVL.

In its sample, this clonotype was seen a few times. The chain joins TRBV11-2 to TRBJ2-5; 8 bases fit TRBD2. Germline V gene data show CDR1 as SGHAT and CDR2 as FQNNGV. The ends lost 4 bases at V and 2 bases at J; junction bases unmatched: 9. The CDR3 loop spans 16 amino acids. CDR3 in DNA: TGTGCCAGCAGCTACCACGGGGCGGGAGGTCAAGAGACCCAGTACTTC. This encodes CASSYHGAGGQETQYF.

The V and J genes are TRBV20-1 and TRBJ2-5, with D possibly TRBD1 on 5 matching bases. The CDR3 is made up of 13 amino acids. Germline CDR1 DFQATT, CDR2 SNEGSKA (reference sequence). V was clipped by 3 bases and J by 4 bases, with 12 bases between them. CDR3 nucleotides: TGCAGTGCTAGCGACGGAACAGGAGAGACCCAGTACTTC. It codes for CSASDGTGETQYF.

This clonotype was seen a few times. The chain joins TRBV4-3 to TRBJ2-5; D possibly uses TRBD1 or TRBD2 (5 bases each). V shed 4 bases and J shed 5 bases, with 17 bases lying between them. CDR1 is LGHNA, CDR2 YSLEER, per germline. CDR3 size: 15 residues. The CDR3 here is CASSLAEGLMETQYF. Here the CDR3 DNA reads TGCGCCAGCAGCCTGGCCGAGGGGTTGATGGAGACCCAGTACTTC.

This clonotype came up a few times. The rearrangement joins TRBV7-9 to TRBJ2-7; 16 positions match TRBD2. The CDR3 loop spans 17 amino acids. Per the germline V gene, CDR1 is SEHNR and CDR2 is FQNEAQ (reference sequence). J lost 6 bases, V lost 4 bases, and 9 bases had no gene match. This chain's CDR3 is CASSSTRGLAGGGEQYF. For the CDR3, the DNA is TGTGCCAGCAGCTCTACTAGGGGACTAGCGGGAGGGGGCGAGCAGTACTTC.

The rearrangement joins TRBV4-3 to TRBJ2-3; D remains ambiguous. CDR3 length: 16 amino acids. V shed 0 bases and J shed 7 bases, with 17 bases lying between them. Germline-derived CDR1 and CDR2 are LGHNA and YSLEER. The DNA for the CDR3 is TGCGCCAGCAGCCAAGATTTCGGGTTTATTACCAATACGCAGTATTTT. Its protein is CASSQDFGFITNTQYF.

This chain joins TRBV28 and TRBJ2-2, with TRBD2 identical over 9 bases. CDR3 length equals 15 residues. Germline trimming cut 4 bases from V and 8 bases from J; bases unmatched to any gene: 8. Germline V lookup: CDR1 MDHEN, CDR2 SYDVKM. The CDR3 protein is CASSSGTSTGGELFF. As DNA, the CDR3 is TGTGCCAGCAGTTCCGGGACTAGCACCGGGGGGGAGCTGTTTTTT. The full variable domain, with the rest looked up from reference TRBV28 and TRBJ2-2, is DVKVTQSSRYLVKRTGEKVFLECVQDMDHENMFWYRQDPGLGLRLIYFSYDVKMKEKGDIPEGYSVSREKKERFSLILESASTNQTSMYLCASSSGTSTGGELFFGEGSRLTVL.

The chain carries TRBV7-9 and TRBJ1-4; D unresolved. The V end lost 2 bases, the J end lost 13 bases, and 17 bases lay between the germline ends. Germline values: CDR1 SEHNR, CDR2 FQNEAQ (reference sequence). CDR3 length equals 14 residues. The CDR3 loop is CASSLQAAMRGLFF. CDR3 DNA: TGTGCCAGCAGCTTACAGGCAGCCATGCGAGGACTGTTTTTT.

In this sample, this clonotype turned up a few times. The CDR3, as DNA: TGCAGTGCTATCCAACCGACAGGGGGGGGAGCGGGCGCAGATACGCAGTATTTT. It translates to CSAIQPTGGGAGADTQYF. This chain uses TRBV20-1 with TRBJ2-3; TRBD1 aligns across 9 bases. Germline CDR1 is DFQATT and CDR2 is SNEGSKA (reference sequence). CDR3 length equals 18 residues. Germline trimming cut 4 bases from V and 4 bases from J; bases unmatched to any gene: 18.

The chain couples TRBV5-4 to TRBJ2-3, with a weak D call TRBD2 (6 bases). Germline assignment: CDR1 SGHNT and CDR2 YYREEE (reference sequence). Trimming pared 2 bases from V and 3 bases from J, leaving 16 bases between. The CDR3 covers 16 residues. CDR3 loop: CASSFGPSGVTDTQYF. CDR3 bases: TGTGCCAGCAGCTTCGGACCCTCGGGAGTGACAGATACGCAGTATTTT. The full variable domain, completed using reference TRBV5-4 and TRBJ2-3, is ETGVTQSPTHLIKTRGQQVTLRCSSQSGHNTVSWYQQALGQGPQFIFQYYREEENGRGNFPPRFSGLQFPNYSSELNVNALELDDSALYLCASSFGPSGVTDTQYFGPGTRLTVL.

The DNA for the CDR3 is TGTGCCAGCAGCTTAGGGGATAGGGTGGGGACCCAGTACTTC. Translating gives CASSLGDRVGTQYF. The chain carries TRBV7-2 and TRBJ2-5, with no clear D. Trimming removed 1 base from V and 7 bases from J, with 13 bases in between. The CDR3 spans 14 residues. Germline CDR1 SGHTA, CDR2 FQGNSA.

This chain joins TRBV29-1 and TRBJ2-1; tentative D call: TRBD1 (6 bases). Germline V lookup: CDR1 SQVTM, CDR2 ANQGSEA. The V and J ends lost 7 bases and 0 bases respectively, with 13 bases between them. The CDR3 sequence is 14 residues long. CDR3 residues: CSAKDSSSYNEQFF. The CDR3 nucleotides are TGCAGCGCAAAGGACAGCAGCTCCTACAATGAGCAGTTCTTC.

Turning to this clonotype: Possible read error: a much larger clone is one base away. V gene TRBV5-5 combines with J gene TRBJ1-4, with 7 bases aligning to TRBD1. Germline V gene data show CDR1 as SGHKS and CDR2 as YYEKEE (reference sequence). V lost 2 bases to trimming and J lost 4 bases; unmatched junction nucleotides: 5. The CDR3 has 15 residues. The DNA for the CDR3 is TGTGCCAGCAGCTTTTGGGACAGTGGTAATGAAAAACTGTTTTTT. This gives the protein CASSFWDSGNEKLFF.

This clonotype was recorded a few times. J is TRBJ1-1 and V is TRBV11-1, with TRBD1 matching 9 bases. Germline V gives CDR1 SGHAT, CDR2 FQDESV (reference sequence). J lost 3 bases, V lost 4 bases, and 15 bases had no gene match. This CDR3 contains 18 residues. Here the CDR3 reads CASSSTADRGYLDTEAFF. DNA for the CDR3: TGTGCCAGCAGCTCAACCGCAGACAGGGGGTATTTGGACACTGAAGCTTTCTTT. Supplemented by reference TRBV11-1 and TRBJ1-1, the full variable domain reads EAEVAQSPRYKITEKSQAVAFWCDPISGHATLYWYRQILGQGPELLVQFQDESVVDDSQLPKDRFSAERLKGVDSTLKIQPAELGDSAMYLCASSSTADRGYLDTEAFFGQGTRLTVV.